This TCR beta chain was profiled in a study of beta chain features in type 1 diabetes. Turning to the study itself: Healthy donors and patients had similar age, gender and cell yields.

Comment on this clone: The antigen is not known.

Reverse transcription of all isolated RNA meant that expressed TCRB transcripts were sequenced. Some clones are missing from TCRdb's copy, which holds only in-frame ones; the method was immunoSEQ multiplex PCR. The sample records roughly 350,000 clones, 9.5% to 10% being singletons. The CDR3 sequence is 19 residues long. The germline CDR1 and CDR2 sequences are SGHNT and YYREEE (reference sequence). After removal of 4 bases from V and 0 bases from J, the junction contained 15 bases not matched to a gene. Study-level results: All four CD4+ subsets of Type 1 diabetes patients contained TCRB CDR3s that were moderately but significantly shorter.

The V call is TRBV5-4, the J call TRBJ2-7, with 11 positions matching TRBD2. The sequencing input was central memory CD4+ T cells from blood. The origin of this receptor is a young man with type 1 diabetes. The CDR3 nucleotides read TGTGCCAGCAGCAGGCCGGGACTAGCGGTCCCCGCGGGCTCCTACGAGCAGTACTTC. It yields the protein CASSRPGLAVPAGSYEQYF.